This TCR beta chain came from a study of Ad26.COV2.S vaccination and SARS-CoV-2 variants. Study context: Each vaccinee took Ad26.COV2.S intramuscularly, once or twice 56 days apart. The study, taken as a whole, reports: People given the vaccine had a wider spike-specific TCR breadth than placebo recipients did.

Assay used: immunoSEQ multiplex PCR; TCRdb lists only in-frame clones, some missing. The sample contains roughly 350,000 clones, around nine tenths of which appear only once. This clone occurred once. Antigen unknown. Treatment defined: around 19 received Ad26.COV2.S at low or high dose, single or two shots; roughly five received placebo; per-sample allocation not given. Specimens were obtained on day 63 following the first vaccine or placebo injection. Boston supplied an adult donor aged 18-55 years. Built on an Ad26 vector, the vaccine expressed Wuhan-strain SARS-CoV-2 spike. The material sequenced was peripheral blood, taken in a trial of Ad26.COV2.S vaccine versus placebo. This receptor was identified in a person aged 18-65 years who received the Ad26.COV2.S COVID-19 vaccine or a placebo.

CDR3 coding DNA: TGTGCCAGCAGCTTAGACGGCAGGCTGAACACTGAAGCTTTCTTT. It yields the protein CASSLDGRLNTEAFF. This chain connects TRBV7-2 to TRBJ1-1; D not resolved. The CDR3 contains 15 residues. Germline loops: CDR1 SGHTA, CDR2 FQGNSA. Trimming cost V 1 base and J 0 bases, with 9 bases left between them.